This T cell receptor (beta chain) is drawn from a study of CD8+ T cells in alopecia areata. Looking at the study overall: Percent of scalp involved defined treated patients' severity scores.

Sequencing relied on a cDNA template that was reverse transcribed from extracted RNA. Here immunoSEQ multiplex PCR was the method, and the copy in TCRdb shows in-frame clones only, minus some. The data contain 200,000 to 250,000 clones, over 60% of them seen just once; the ten biggest clones take up more than 3.5%. The treatment was: oral pan-JAK inhibitor, 5-10 mg twice daily. Lesional scalp punch biopsies and peripheral blood came from alopecia areata patients. Trimming pared 1 base from V and 1 base from J, leaving 10 bases between. CDR3 length: 15 residues. In germline, CDR1 is LGHNA, CDR2 YSLEER.

The material sequenced was CD4+ T cells sorted from blood, taken at week 4, from a patient treated with tofacitinib. This TCR derives from a human donor with alopecia areata. V is TRBV4-3 and J is TRBJ1-1; D is undetermined. As DNA, the CDR3 is TGCGCCAGCAGCCAAGTAGTTACGCGGAACACTGAAGCTTTCTTT. It yields the protein CASSQVVTRNTEAFF.